The rows below give T cell receptor beta chains drawn from one sample of a study of OX40 agonist ivuxolimab in advanced cancers. Clones were sequenced by immunoSEQ multiplex PCR, and TCRdb holds only the in-frame ones, with some missing. Of over 60,000 clones listed, 85% to 90% are singletons. The specimen was CD4+ or CD8+ T cells sorted from blood, collected in a trial of the OX40 agonist ivuxolimab. These TCRs come from an adult with an advanced solid tumor such as melanoma, head and neck, liver or kidney cancer. Both conserved end residues are part of each CDR3. Each record gives: V gene, J gene, CDR3 protein.

TRBV6-6	TRBJ1-5	CASSPGTKHNQPQHF
TRBV28	TRBJ1-6	CASSLEPGSGSPLHF
TRBV4-1	TRBJ1-1	CASSQETTWDTEAFF
TRBV11-1	TRBJ2-7	CASSLVIGTSDTYEQYF
TRBV5-1	TRBJ2-7	CASSLAVGTVFYEQYF
TRBV4-2	TRBJ2-3	CASSQDLVNRGRTDTQYF
TRBV7-8	TRBJ1-1	CASSADWVNTEAFF
TRBV19	TRBJ2-3	CASRGLLADTQYF
TRBV29-1	TRBJ1-2	CSALVDRVGGYTF
TRBV10-3	TRBJ1-5	CAIRTGVGQPQHF
TRBV28	TRBJ1-2	CASSITQGLSNYGYTF
TRBV19	NA	CASSNQGGYEQYF